Shown below are 12 T cell receptor beta chains from a single sample sequenced in a study of OX40 agonist ivuxolimab in advanced cancers. TCRdb keeps only in-frame clones here, not all; method: immunoSEQ multiplex PCR. The table records about 120,000 clones, around 93% of them present only once. The sequenced sample was CD4+ or CD8+ T cells sorted from blood, obtained in a trial of the OX40 agonist ivuxolimab. The receptors were gathered from an adult with an advanced solid tumor such as melanoma, head and neck, liver or kidney cancer.

The chain employs TRBV18 and TRBJ2-1, with D possibly matching TRBD2 (6 bases). CDR1 KGHSH and CDR2 LQKENI come from the germline V gene. The CDR3 extends over 16 amino acids. Trimming removed 5 bases from V and 8 bases from J, with 22 bases in between. The CDR3 region is CASSDSAGIVSDEQFF. In DNA, the CDR3 is TGTGCCAGCTCAGACTCGGCGGGAATAGTAAGCGATGAGCAGTTCTTC.

The V call is TRBV5-6, the J call TRBJ1-5, with D hard to call. The CDR3 contains 14 residues. The V and J ends lost 3 bases and 8 bases respectively, with 15 bases between them. The V gene's germline CDR1 is SGHDT and CDR2 YYEEEE. CDR3 in amino acids: CASSSQVSLEPQHF. The CDR3 DNA is TGTGCCAGCAGCTCTCAGGTGTCCTTAGAGCCCCAGCATTTT.

This chain uses TRBV28 with TRBJ1-4, with no clear D. The CDR3 is made up of 15 amino acids. The germline CDR1 and CDR2 sequences are MDHEN and SYDVKM. Trimming removed 7 bases at V and 0 bases at J, with 12 bases between. CDR3 loop: CASIPGGATNEKLFF. CDR3 coding DNA: TGTGCCAGCATCCCGGGCGGGGCAACTAATGAAAAACTGTTTTTT.

V gene TRBV14 combines with J gene TRBJ1-1; D ambiguous. The V gene lost 6 bases and the J gene lost 0 bases, with 8 bases spanning the gap. Germline-derived CDR1 and CDR2 are SGHDN and FVKESK. The CDR3 has 13 residues. The CDR3 loop is CASRPQMNTEAFF. In DNA, the CDR3 is TGTGCCAGCAGGCCTCAGATGAACACTGAAGCTTTCTTT.

A single count supports this clone. The rearrangement links TRBV7-3 to TRBJ2-2; no clear D gene. The CDR3 runs to 17 residues. The germline V gene has CDR1 SGHTA and CDR2 FQGTGA. The germline V and J ends were trimmed by 2 bases and 1 base, with 14 bases remaining between them. This CDR3 is CASSLGSGTLNTGELFF. CDR3 DNA sequence: TGTGCCAGCAGCTTAGGATCCGGTACACTGAACACCGGGGAGCTGTTTTTT.

This chain uses TRBV18 with TRBJ2-5; 8 bases are a match to TRBD1. The CDR3 is made up of 14 amino acids. Germline-derived CDR1 and CDR2 are KGHSH and LQKENI. The ends lost 4 bases at V and 2 bases at J; junction bases unmatched: 3. CDR3: CASSLWDRQETQYF. In DNA, the CDR3 is TGTGCCAGCTCACTCTGGGACAGGCAAGAGACCCAGTACTTC.

The chain couples TRBV14 to TRBJ2-5; D perhaps matches TRBD1 (5 bases). Trimming shortened V by 4 bases and J by 1 base, and 13 bases separated the two germline ends. CDR3 size: 15 residues. Germline-derived CDR1 and CDR2 are SGHDN and FVKESK. CDR3 amino acids: CASSPQIGAQETQYF. CDR3 DNA: TGTGCCAGCAGCCCACAAATAGGGGCCCAAGAGACCCAGTACTTC.

This chain connects TRBV30 to TRBJ1-5, with unresolved D. Germline CDR1 reads GTSNPN; CDR2 reads SVGIG (reference sequence). V was cut by 2 bases and J by 1 base, with 12 bases left in between. This CDR3 comprises 15 residues. In DNA form, the CDR3 reads TGTGCCTGGAGTCTGCCCCCCTGGAGCAATCAGCCCCAGCATTTT. It codes for CAWSLPPWSNQPQHF.

V gene TRBV7-3 combines with J gene TRBJ1-1, with D unclear. V lost 2 bases and J 4 bases, leaving 14 bases between the germline ends. Germline lookup yields CDR1 SGHTA and CDR2 FQGTGA. The CDR3 runs 15 residues. This CDR3 is CASSLVSTRGTEAFF. The CDR3 DNA sequence: TGTGCCAGCAGCTTAGTTTCAACTCGGGGCACTGAAGCTTTCTTT.

The genes are TRBV11-2 and TRBJ2-3; 14 nucleotides match TRBD2. The ends lost 3 bases at V and 4 bases at J; junction bases unmatched: 6. Germline V gene data show CDR1 as SGHAT and CDR2 as FQNNGV. The CDR3 sequence is 17 residues long. Written as DNA, the CDR3 is TGTGCCAGCAGCTTCGGGACTAGCGGGAGTAGGGCAGATACGCAGTATTTT. Protein sequence: CASSFGTSGSRADTQYF.

This chain connects TRBV7-2 to TRBJ2-1; 9 bases fit TRBD1. Germline trimming cut 5 bases from V and 4 bases from J; bases unmatched to any gene: 9. Germline V CDR1 and CDR2: SGHTA, FQGNSA. The CDR3 runs 16 residues. For the CDR3, the DNA is TGTGCCAGCAGCCACCGCACAGGGGGCGGATACAATGAGCAGTTCTTC. Amino acids: CASSHRTGGGYNEQFF. Together with reference TRBV7-2 and TRBJ2-1, the CDR3 gives the full variable domain: GAGVSQSPSNKVTEKGKDVELRCDPISGHTALYWYRQSLGQGLEFLIYFQGNSAPDKSGLPSDRFSAERTGGSVSTLTIQRTQQEDSAVYLCASSHRTGGGYNEQFFGPGTRLTVL.

This sequence joins TRBV28 and TRBJ1-6; no clear D. The CDR3 spans 16 residues. The V and J ends lost 4 bases and 2 bases respectively, with 12 bases between them. Per germline, CDR1 MDHEN and CDR2 SYDVKM. The CDR3 coding sequence is TGTGCCAGCAGTTCCCCTCGACGGACCTATAATTCACCCCTCCACTTT. The encoded protein is CASSSPRRTYNSPLHF.